This T cell receptor (beta chain) was identified in a study of cytomegalovirus exposure and HLA in healthy donors. Findings and limits, study-wide: HLA alleles showed associations with around 15,000 TCR beta sequences in a later analysis, at a 0.05 false discovery rate.

A note on this clone: What it binds is not known.

The CDR3 is 15 residues long. The V gene lost 0 bases and the J gene lost 1 base, with 10 bases spanning the gap. Germline CDR1 reads SGHAT; CDR2 reads FQNNGV. The PCR used 60 Vbeta and 13 Jbeta primers. Assay: immunoSEQ multiplex PCR; the TCRdb copy retains only in-frame clones and omits some. The table records fewer than 75,000 clones, about 83% of them present only once. The V call is TRBV11-2, the J call TRBJ2-7; possible D gene TRBD1, 5 bases. The clonotype was recovered from a man aged 25-45 years in good health and CMV-seronegative. Sequencing was done on a sample of PBMCs. As DNA, the CDR3 is TGTGCCAGCAGCTTAGATCTGGGGCCATCCTACGAGCAGTACTTC. It yields the protein CASSLDLGPSYEQYF.